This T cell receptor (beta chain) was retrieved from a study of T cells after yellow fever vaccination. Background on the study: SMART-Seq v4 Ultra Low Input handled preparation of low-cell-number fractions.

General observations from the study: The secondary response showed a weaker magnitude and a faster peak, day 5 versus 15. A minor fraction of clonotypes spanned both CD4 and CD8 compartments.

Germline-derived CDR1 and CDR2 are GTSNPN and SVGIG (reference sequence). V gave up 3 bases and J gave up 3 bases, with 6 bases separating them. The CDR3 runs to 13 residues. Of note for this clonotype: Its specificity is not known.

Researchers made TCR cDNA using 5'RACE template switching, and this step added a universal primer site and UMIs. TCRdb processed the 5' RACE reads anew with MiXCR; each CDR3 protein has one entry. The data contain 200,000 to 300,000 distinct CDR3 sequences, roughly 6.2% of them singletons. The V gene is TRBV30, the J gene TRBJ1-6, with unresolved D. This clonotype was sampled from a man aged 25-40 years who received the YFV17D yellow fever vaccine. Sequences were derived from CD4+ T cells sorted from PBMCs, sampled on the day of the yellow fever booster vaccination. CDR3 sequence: CAWRGGYNSPLHF. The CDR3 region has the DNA TGTGCCTGGAGAGGAGGCTATAATTCACCCCTCCACTTT. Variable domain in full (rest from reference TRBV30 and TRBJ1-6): SQTIHQWPATLVQPVGSPLSLECTVEGTSNPNLYWYRQAAGRGLQLLFYSVGIGQISSEVPQNLSASRPQDRQFILSSKKLLLSDSGFYLCAWRGGYNSPLHFGNGTRLTVT.